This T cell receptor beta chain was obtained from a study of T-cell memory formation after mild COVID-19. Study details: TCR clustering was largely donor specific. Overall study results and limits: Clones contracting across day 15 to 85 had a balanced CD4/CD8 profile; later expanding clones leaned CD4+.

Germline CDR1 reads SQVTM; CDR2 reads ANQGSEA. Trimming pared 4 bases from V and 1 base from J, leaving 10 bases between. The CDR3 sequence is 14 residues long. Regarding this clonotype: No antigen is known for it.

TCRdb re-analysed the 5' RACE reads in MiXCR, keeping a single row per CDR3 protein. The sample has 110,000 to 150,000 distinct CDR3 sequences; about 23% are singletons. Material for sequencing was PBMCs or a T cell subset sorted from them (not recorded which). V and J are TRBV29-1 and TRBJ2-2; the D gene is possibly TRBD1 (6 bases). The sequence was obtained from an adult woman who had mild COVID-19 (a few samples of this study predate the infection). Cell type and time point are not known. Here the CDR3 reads CSVVGQRNTGELFF. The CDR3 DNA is TGCAGCGTTGTCGGACAGCGGAACACCGGGGAGCTGTTTTTT.